This entry lists 6 T cell receptor beta chains sequenced from one sample in a study of OX40 agonist ivuxolimab in advanced cancers. Clones were read by immunoSEQ multiplex PCR, and TCRdb kept only the in-frame ones, dropping some. The profile covers tens of thousands of clones, with approximately 80% appearing a single time and roughly 5% taken by the ten largest. The sample consisted of CD4+ or CD8+ T cells sorted from blood, taken in a trial of the OX40 agonist ivuxolimab. These receptors were taken from an adult with an advanced solid tumor such as melanoma, head and neck, liver or kidney cancer.

The chain carries TRBV7-2 and TRBJ1-2, with no clear D. The V gene lost 1 base and the J gene lost 2 bases, with 11 bases spanning the gap. The CDR3 runs to 15 residues. Germline CDR1 reads SGHTA; CDR2 reads FQGNSA. The CDR3, as DNA: TGTGCCAGCAGCTTAGGGTCGGGCGGAAACTATGGCTACACCTTC. Translation gives CASSLGSGGNYGYTF. The full variable domain, in which reference TRBV7-2 and TRBJ1-2 provide the parts outside the CDR3, is GAGVSQSPSNKVTEKGKDVELRCDPISGHTALYWYRQSLGQGLEFLIYFQGNSAPDKSGLPSDRFSAERTGGSVSTLTIQRTQQEDSAVYLCASSLGSGGNYGYTFGSGTRLTVV.

V and J are TRBV9 and TRBJ1-4; D ambiguous. V gave up 0 bases and J gave up 0 bases, with 6 bases separating them. CDR1 and CDR2 (germline): SGDLS, YYNGEE. The length of the CDR3 is 15 residues. The CDR3 is CASSVVGATNEKLFF. The DNA for the CDR3 is TGTGCCAGCAGCGTAGTCGGTGCAACTAATGAAAAACTGTTTTTT. The entire variable domain, with the rest obtained from reference TRBV9 and TRBJ1-4, is as follows: DSGVTQTPKHLITATGQRVTLRCSPRSGDLSVYWYQQSLDQGLQFLIQYYNGEERAKGNILERFSAQQFPDLHSELNLSSLELGDSALYFCASSVVGATNEKLFFGSGTQLSVL.

J is TRBJ2-3 and V is TRBV9; a weak D match, TRBD2 (6 bases). The CDR3 runs to 12 residues. Trimming removed 0 bases from V and 11 bases from J, with 10 bases in between. Germline CDR1 SGDLS, CDR2 YYNGEE. The CDR3: CASSVEYGRQYF. The CDR3 nucleotides are TGTGCCAGCAGCGTAGAGTACGGGAGGCAGTATTTT.

The chain employs TRBV9 and TRBJ2-5; D unclear. The CDR3 is 15 residues long. V shed 0 bases and J shed 1 base, with 10 bases lying between them. Germline V lookup: CDR1 SGDLS, CDR2 YYNGEE. The CDR3 is CASSVGSLSQETQYF. For the CDR3, the DNA is TGTGCCAGCAGCGTAGGGAGTCTGTCCCAAGAGACCCAGTACTTC.

The chain combines TRBV7-9 with TRBJ2-2, with D perhaps matching TRBD1 (5 bases). V was trimmed by 4 bases and J by 5 bases, leaving 14 bases between them. CDR1 is SEHNR and CDR2 is FQNEAQ in the germline V gene (reference sequence). The CDR3 is 15 amino acids. Written as DNA, the CDR3 is TGTGCCAGCAGCTCTGTGGGGCTAGGGACCGGGGAGCTGTTTTTT. Its translation: CASSSVGLGTGELFF.

J is TRBJ1-5 and V is TRBV28; D may be TRBD1 (5 bases). The CDR3 length is 14 residues. Germline CDR1 reads MDHEN; CDR2 reads SYDVKM. Trimming pared 1 base from V and 5 bases from J, leaving 9 bases between. CDR3 amino acids: CASSLFRADQPQHF. The CDR3 DNA sequence: TGTGCCAGCAGTTTATTCAGGGCAGATCAGCCCCAGCATTTT.